The 31 T cell receptor beta chains in this list originate from one sample, sequenced in a study of blood T cell repertoires in COVID-19. Sequenced by immunoSEQ multiplex PCR; TCRdb stores in-frame clones only, minus some. The repertoire has a few hundred thousand clones, almost 90% of them found once; the top ten carry approximately 4%. The source material was PBMCs or T cells enriched from blood (not recorded which). The receptor set was obtained from a woman younger than 30 with acute COVID-19.

DNA of the CDR3: TGTGCCAGTAGTATCCGGCAAGAGACCCAGTACTTC. This sequence encodes CASSIRQETQYF. The rearrangement links TRBV19 to TRBJ2-5; unclear D gene. Trimming took 3 bases from V and 2 from J, leaving 4 bases between them. This CDR3 region has 12 residues. Germline CDR1 and CDR2: LNHDA and SQIVND (reference sequence).

This clone occurred once. The chain recombines TRBV14 with TRBJ2-1; 7 bases agree with TRBD1. CDR1 is SGHDN, CDR2 FVKESK, per germline. This CDR3 is 15 amino acids long. V shed 3 bases, J shed 2 bases, and the junction held 4 bases outside the gene matches. CDR3 coding DNA: TGTGCCAGCAGCCAGCTGACAGGGCCCTACAATGAGCAGTTCTTC. This translates into CASSQLTGPYNEQFF.

The chain couples TRBV9 to TRBJ1-1; D unclear. Between the trimmed V and J ends, which lost 0 bases and 4 bases, there was a span of 7 bases. In germline, CDR1 is SGDLS, CDR2 YYNGEE. There are 13 residues in the CDR3. The CDR3 protein is CASSVGSVTEAFF. CDR3 in DNA: TGTGCCAGCAGCGTAGGTAGCGTCACTGAAGCTTTCTTT.

The chain joins TRBV9 to TRBJ2-1, with D possibly being TRBD1 (6 bases). CDR1 and CDR2 from the germline V gene are SGDLS and YYNGEE. The CDR3 sequence is 17 residues long. V lost 4 bases to trimming and J lost 8 bases, with 25 bases between them. The CDR3 nucleotides read TGTGCCAGCAGCCCGGATGGGGGCTCTCATCCCACCGATGAGCAGTTCTTC. This gives the protein CASSPDGGSHPTDEQFF.

This chain connects TRBV10-3 to TRBJ1-2; 7 bases agree with TRBD1. CDR3 size: 14 residues. Germline loops: CDR1 ENHRY, CDR2 SYGVKD. Trimming removed 2 bases from V and 7 bases from J; junction bases left unmatched: 7. The CDR3 sequence is CAISEPRGQGGYTF. The DNA of the CDR3 is TGTGCCATCAGTGAGCCTAGGGGGCAAGGTGGCTACACCTTC.

The chain joins TRBV28 to TRBJ2-1, with 10 positions matching TRBD2. Trimming removed 11 bases from V and 10 bases from J; junction bases left unmatched: 11. CDR1 is MDHEN and CDR2 is SYDVKM in the germline V gene. CDR3 length: 13 residues. The CDR3 is CACDIAGGGEQFF. The DNA of the CDR3 is TGTGCCTGCGACATAGCGGGAGGAGGAGAGCAGTTCTTC.

The chain joins TRBV5-1 to TRBJ2-6, with TRBD2 matching 7 bases. The germline CDR1 and CDR2 sequences are SGHRS and YFSETQ. The CDR3 loop spans 17 amino acids. V dropped 0 bases and J dropped 2; count of bases not matched to a gene: 5. The CDR3 reads CASSLGAGTTGANVLTF. The CDR3 bases are TGCGCCAGCAGCTTGGGGGCGGGGACTACTGGGGCCAACGTCCTGACTTTC. The whole variable domain, remainder taken from reference TRBV5-1 and TRBJ2-6, is KAGVTQTPRYLIKTRGQQVTLSCSPISGHRSVSWYQQTPGQGLQFLFEYFSETQRNKGNFPGRFSGRQFSNSRSEMNVSTLELGDSALYLCASSLGAGTTGANVLTFGAGSRLTVL.

The V call is TRBV29-1, the J call TRBJ2-3; D possibly corresponds to TRBD1 (6 bases). Trimming stripped 4 bases from V and 1 base from J, with 12 bases between. The CDR3 runs to 14 residues. Germline V gene data show CDR1 as SQVTM and CDR2 as ANQGSEA. The CDR3 spells CSVARGSGTDTQYF. The CDR3 nucleotides read TGCAGCGTTGCTAGGGGGAGTGGCACAGATACGCAGTATTTT.

This clone was recorded only once. This sequence joins TRBV30 and TRBJ1-5; TRBD1 agrees at 8 bases. The germline CDR1 and CDR2 sequences are GTSNPN and SVGIG (reference sequence). J was trimmed by 0 bases and V by 2 bases; bases with no gene match: 9. This CDR3 has 17 residues. CDR3 bases: TGTGCCTGGAGTCCGCAGGGGGCCGCGTATAGCAATCAGCCCCAGCATTTT. It encodes CAWSPQGAAYSNQPQHF.

This chain joins TRBV6-5 and TRBJ2-2, with TRBD2 matching over 10 bases. The V segment lost 1 base and the J segment 5 bases; nucleotides outside the gene matches: 4. This CDR3 is 16 amino acids long. Germline assignment: CDR1 MNHEY and CDR2 SVGAGI. The CDR3 sequence is CASSYWASGGTGELFF. The CDR3 DNA reads TGTGCCAGCAGTTACTGGGCTAGCGGGGGTACCGGGGAGCTGTTTTTT.

A single count supports this clone. The genes are TRBV6-2 or TRBV6-3 and TRBJ2-5; unclear D gene. Trimming cost V 4 bases and J 5 bases, with 11 bases left between them. CDR3 size: 13 residues. The germline V gene encodes CDR1 MNHEY and CDR2 SVGEGT. The CDR3 reads CASSSPWAETQYF. CDR3 nucleotide sequence: TGTGCCAGCAGTTCCCCTTGGGCCGAGACCCAGTACTTC.

The J gene is TRBJ2-1, the V gene TRBV27; TRBD1 matches at 9 bases. CDR3 length: 16 amino acids. Germline V gives CDR1 MNHEY, CDR2 SMNVEV (reference sequence). With 7 bases clipped from V and 4 bases from J, the junction kept 11 bases outside the gene matches. CDR3: CASTTYRQGGYNEQFF. The DNA of the CDR3 is TGTGCCAGCACCACATATCGACAGGGGGGTTACAATGAGCAGTTCTTC.

The chain employs TRBV29-1 and TRBJ2-7, with 10 bases aligning to TRBD2. CDR1 and CDR2 from the germline V gene are SQVTM and ANQGSEA. Unmatched junction bases numbered 10, after V lost 4 bases and J lost 1 base. The CDR3 is 16 amino acids. Here the CDR3 reads CSVGGSLAGSSYEQYF. DNA of the CDR3: TGCAGCGTTGGGGGTTCACTAGCGGGATCTTCCTACGAGCAGTACTTC.

The rearrangement links TRBV7-9 to TRBJ1-2; no definite D call. CDR3 size: 15 residues. Germline V lookup: CDR1 SEHNR, CDR2 FQNEAQ (reference sequence). V was clipped by 4 bases and J by 6 bases, with 18 bases between them. The CDR3 protein is CASSSPSAIKDGYTF. The CDR3 DNA follows: TGTGCCAGCAGCTCCCCCAGTGCCATTAAAGATGGCTACACCTTC. Complete variable domain (other parts from reference TRBV7-9 and TRBJ1-2): DTGVSQNPRHKITKRGQNVTFRCDPISEHNRLYWYRQTLGQGPEFLTYFQNEAQLEKSRLLSDRFSAERPKGSFSTLEIQRTEQGDSAMYLCASSSPSAIKDGYTFGSGTRLTVV.

This chain uses TRBV6-5 with TRBJ2-1; 9 bases are a match to TRBD2. The CDR3 runs to 14 residues. CDR1 and CDR2 (germline): MNHEY, SVGAGI. J lost 7 bases, V lost 5 bases, and 6 bases had no gene match. CDR3 DNA: TGTGCCAGCAGTCCGGGGACTAGCCAAAATGAGCAGTTCTTC. It encodes CASSPGTSQNEQFF.

CDR3 residues: CASSEWRGFTDTQYF. The CDR3 DNA is TGTGCCAGCAGTGAATGGCGGGGGTTCACAGATACGCAGTATTTT. The V call is TRBV6-1, the J call TRBJ2-3; 7 bases are a match to TRBD2. CDR1 is MNHNS, CDR2 SASEGT, per germline. The CDR3 has 15 amino acids. Trimming took 2 bases from V and 2 from J; bases not matched to a gene: 4.

This clone has just a few counts. The rearrangement uses TRBV30 and TRBJ1-2, with D maybe TRBD1 (6 bases). Trimming removed 5 bases from V and 0 bases from J, with 10 bases in between. This CDR3 comprises 13 residues. CDR1 and CDR2 (germline): GTSNPN, SVGIG (reference sequence). The DNA of the CDR3 is TGTGCCTGGGAGACAGGCACTAACTATGGCTACACCTTC. This gives the protein CAWETGTNYGYTF.

This chain connects TRBV12-5 to TRBJ1-5; 11 nucleotides match TRBD1. There are 16 residues in the CDR3. J was trimmed by 5 bases and V by 0 bases; bases with no gene match: 3. CDR1 LGHNT and CDR2 FRNRAP come from the germline V gene. This chain's CDR3 is CASGLVLGQGDQPQHF. The CDR3 DNA sequence: TGTGCTAGTGGTTTGGTACTGGGACAGGGGGATCAGCCCCAGCATTTT.

The chain combines TRBV11-3 with TRBJ2-7, with TRBD2 identical over 8 bases. Germline assignment: CDR1 SGHNT and CDR2 YENEEA. The CDR3 contains 16 residues. The V gene end was trimmed by 0 bases and the J gene end by 2 bases; junction bases not matched to a gene: 6. The CDR3 is CASSLDTREAPYEQYF. The CDR3 nucleotides are TGTGCCAGCAGCTTAGATACGCGGGAGGCTCCCTACGAGCAGTACTTC.

This sequence joins TRBV4-1 and TRBJ2-7; D might be TRBD2 (5 bases). The CDR3 runs 13 residues. The V and J ends lost 0 bases and 6 bases respectively, with 9 bases between them. In germline, CDR1 is MGHRA, CDR2 YSYEKL. The DNA for the CDR3 is TGCGCCAGCAGCCAAGAAGGTAGCGCCGAGCAGTACTTC. Encoded protein: CASSQEGSAEQYF.

This clone is a singleton in its sample. J is TRBJ2-6 and V is TRBV11-2; 8 bases map to TRBD1. After removal of 2 bases from V and 2 bases from J, the junction contained 11 bases not matched to a gene. There are 19 residues in the CDR3. Germline V CDR1 and CDR2: SGHAT, FQNNGV. CDR3 sequence: CASSLHPEDRVAGANVLTF. The DNA for the CDR3 is TGTGCCAGCAGCTTACACCCCGAGGACAGGGTGGCTGGGGCCAACGTCCTGACTTTC.

The CDR3 DNA reads as TGTGCCAGCAGCCAAGCCGGTAACTATGGCTACACCTTC. It encodes CASSQAGNYGYTF. V gene TRBV3-1 (or the pseudogene TRBV3-2) combines with J gene TRBJ1-2; D uncertain. Germline CDR1 and CDR2: LGHDT and YNNKEL (reference sequence). The length of the CDR3 is 13 residues. Trimming cost V 1 base and J 1 base, with 4 bases left between them.

The J gene is TRBJ2-1, the V gene TRBV6-1, with 13 bases matching TRBD2. CDR1 MNHNS and CDR2 SASEGT come from the germline V gene. The CDR3 runs to 18 residues. V shed 2 bases, J shed 6 bases, and the junction held 10 bases outside the gene matches. The DNA for the CDR3 is TGTGCCAGCAGTGAACGGCACCGACTAGCGGGAGGTGGCAATGAGCAGTTCTTC. This encodes CASSERHRLAGGGNEQFF.

The chain combines TRBV30 with TRBJ1-1, with D hard to call. Germline loops: CDR1 GTSNPN, CDR2 SVGIG (reference sequence). V was clipped by 4 bases and J by 1 base, with 10 bases between them. The CDR3 consists of 13 residues. This chain's CDR3 is CAWMITENTEAFF. In nucleotides, the CDR3 is TGTGCCTGGATGATAACAGAGAACACTGAAGCTTTCTTT.

J is TRBJ1-1 and V is TRBV24-1, with D perhaps matching TRBD1 (5 bases). Germline V lookup: CDR1 KGHDR, CDR2 SFDVKD. CDR3 length: 15 amino acids. The germline V and J ends were trimmed by 4 bases and 3 bases, with 14 bases remaining between them. In nucleotides, the CDR3 is TGTGCCACCAGTGACCCCTCTGGGGGGGACACTGAAGCTTTCTTT. This sequence encodes CATSDPSGGDTEAFF.

V and J are TRBV2 and TRBJ2-5, with D maybe TRBD1 (6 bases). The CDR3 is 13 residues long. V lost 9 bases to trimming and J lost 5 bases, with 16 bases between them. Germline CDR1 and CDR2: SNHLY and FYNNEI. CDR3 loop: CARASSRGETQYF. For the CDR3, the DNA is TGTGCCAGGGCCAGTTCTAGGGGGGAGACCCAGTACTTC.

The table lists this clone with a count of one. The rearrangement uses TRBV7-3 and TRBJ1-1; D is unresolved. Germline CDR1 reads SGHTA; CDR2 reads FQGTGA. Trimming took 6 bases from V and 3 from J, leaving 17 bases between them. The CDR3 length is 15 residues. This CDR3 reads CASSSRGFTDTEAFF. As DNA, the CDR3 is TGTGCCAGCAGTTCCCGAGGGTTTACGGACACTGAAGCTTTCTTT.

Comments on this clone: This sample includes further DNA sequences coding for the same CDR3. The chain carries TRBV18 and TRBJ1-2, with D tentatively TRBD1 (5 bases). Germline values: CDR1 KGHSH, CDR2 LQKENI. The ends were cut back, 1 base at V and 2 bases at J, with 5 bases in the middle. The CDR3 covers 13 residues. DNA for the CDR3: TGTGCCAGCTCACCACAGGGGAACTATGGCTACACCTTC. This gives the protein CASSPQGNYGYTF. Together with reference TRBV18 and TRBJ1-2, the CDR3 gives the full variable domain: NAGVMQNPRHLVRRRGQEARLRCSPMKGHSHVYWYRQLPEEGLKFMVYLQKENIIDESGMPKERFSAEFPKEGPSILRIQQVVRGDSAAYFCASSPQGNYGYTFGSGTRLTVV.

The chain joins TRBV24-1 to TRBJ2-3, with 7 positions matching TRBD1. J gave up 1 base and V 4 bases, and 7 bases lay outside the gene matches. The CDR3 runs to 16 residues. Germline CDR1 reads KGHDR; CDR2 reads SFDVKD. The CDR3 protein is CATSDPTGVGTDTQYF. For the CDR3, the DNA is TGTGCCACCAGTGACCCAACAGGGGTGGGCACAGATACGCAGTATTTT.

This chain joins TRBV6-5 and TRBJ1-2; D gene unclear. The germline V gene has CDR1 MNHEY and CDR2 SVGAGI. The CDR3 has 14 residues. The V end lost 6 bases, the J end lost 0 bases, and 11 bases lay between the germline ends. The CDR3 coding sequence is TGTGCCAGCAGGGAGGGTCGATCTAACTATGGCTACACCTTC. This encodes CASREGRSNYGYTF.

The V gene is TRBV24-1, the J gene TRBJ2-3, with a weak D call TRBD1 (6 bases). Per germline, CDR1 KGHDR and CDR2 SFDVKD. V was shortened by 7 bases and J by 0 bases, with 16 bases between the two germline ends. This CDR3 has 16 residues. DNA of the CDR3: TGTGCCACCAGCCCCCCGTTACAGGGTAGCACAGATACGCAGTATTTT. It specifies CATSPPLQGSTDTQYF.